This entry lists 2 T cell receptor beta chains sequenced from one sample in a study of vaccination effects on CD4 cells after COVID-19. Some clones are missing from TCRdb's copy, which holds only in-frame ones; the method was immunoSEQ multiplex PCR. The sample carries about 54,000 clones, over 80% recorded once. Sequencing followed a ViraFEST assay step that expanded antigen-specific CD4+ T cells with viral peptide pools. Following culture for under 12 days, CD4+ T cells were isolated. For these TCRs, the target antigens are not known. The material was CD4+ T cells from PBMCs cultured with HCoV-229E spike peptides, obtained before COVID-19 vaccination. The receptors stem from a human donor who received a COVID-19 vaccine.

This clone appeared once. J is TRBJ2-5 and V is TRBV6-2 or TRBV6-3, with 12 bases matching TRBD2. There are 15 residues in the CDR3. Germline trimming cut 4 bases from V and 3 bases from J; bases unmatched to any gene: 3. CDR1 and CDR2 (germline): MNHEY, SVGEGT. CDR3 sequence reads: CASSSWTSGEETQYF. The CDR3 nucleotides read TGTGCCAGCAGTTCCTGGACTAGCGGGGAAGAGACCCAGTACTTC.

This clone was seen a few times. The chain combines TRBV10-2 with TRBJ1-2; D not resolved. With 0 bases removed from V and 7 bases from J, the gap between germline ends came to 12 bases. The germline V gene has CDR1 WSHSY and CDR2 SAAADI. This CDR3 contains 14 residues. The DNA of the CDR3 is TGCGCCAGCAGTGAGTCAAAGGCTTCCATTGGCTACACCTTC. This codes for CASSESKASIGYTF.